A single sample gave rise to the 10 T cell receptor beta chains below, sequenced in a study of control samples from healthy donors and cancer patients. Measured with immunoSEQ multiplex PCR; TCRdb has only the in-frame clones, and not every one. This sample has some 73,000 clones, with 90% to 95% found just once. Sequencing was performed on blood. These receptors were collected from a woman in her thirties or forties in good health.

The chain links TRBV5-1 to TRBJ1-1; 9 bases fit TRBD1. The CDR3 contains 18 residues. From germline, CDR1 is SGHRS and CDR2 YFSETQ. V trimming: 3 bases; J trimming: 0 bases; junction bases outside the gene matches: 12. CDR3 amino acids: CASSSRPRGTGLNTEAFF. The CDR3 DNA reads as TGCGCCAGCAGCTCACGCCCCAGGGGGACAGGGTTGAACACTGAAGCTTTCTTT.

J is TRBJ2-2 and V is TRBV9, with D unclear. Deletions cut 4 bases from V and 1 base from J, with 8 bases between. This CDR3 spans 14 amino acids. CDR1 SGDLS and CDR2 YYNGEE come from the germline V gene. The chain's CDR3 is CASSPRLNTGELFF. The CDR3 nucleotides read TGTGCCAGCAGCCCAAGACTGAACACCGGGGAGCTGTTTTTT.

This clone was detected only once. The CDR3 loop is CASSTTGTGYTDTQYF. CDR3 in DNA: TGTGCCAGCAGCACAACCGGGACAGGGTACACAGATACGCAGTATTTT. This chain uses TRBV21-1 with TRBJ2-3; the table calls TRBD1, which could not be checked here. TRBV21-1 is flagged as a pseudogene. This CDR3 is 16 amino acids long.

The V gene is TRBV29-1, the J gene TRBJ1-6; D is possibly TRBD1 (5 bases). The CDR3 sequence is 14 residues long. The V end lost 5 bases, the J end lost 7 bases, and 15 bases lay between the germline ends. Germline V gene lookup returns CDR1 SQVTM and CDR2 ANQGSEA. The DNA of the CDR3 is TGCAGCGTTCTGGACGGCGGGGGGAATTCACCCCTCCACTTT. It encodes CSVLDGGGNSPLHF. The variable domain in full, with the rest retrieved from reference TRBV29-1 and TRBJ1-6, is SAVISQKPSRDICQRGTSLTIQCQVDSQVTMMFWYRQQPGQSLTLIATANQGSEATYESGFVIDKFPISRPNLTFSTLTVSNMSPEDSSIYLCSVLDGGGNSPLHFGNGTRLTVT.

The CDR3 here is CASSLMGYGYTF. CDR3 coding DNA: TGTGCCAGCAGTTTAATGGGGTATGGCTACACCTTC. This chain joins TRBV12-3 or TRBV12-4 and TRBJ1-2; D gene ambiguous. The V end was cut by 2 bases, the J end by 5 bases, with 6 bases between. The length of the CDR3 is 12 residues.

V usage is TRBV19 and J usage is TRBJ2-7; D not resolved. The germline gives CDR1 LNHDA, CDR2 SQIVND (reference sequence). V was cut by 4 bases and J by 2 bases, with 12 bases left in between. CDR3 size: 14 residues. The CDR3 here is CASSSRSPPYEQYF. The CDR3 nucleotides are TGTGCCAGTAGTAGCCGTTCTCCCCCCTACGAGCAGTACTTC. Together with reference TRBV19 and TRBJ2-7, the CDR3 gives the full variable domain: DGGITQSPKYLFRKEGQNVTLSCEQNLNHDAMYWYRQDPGQGLRLIYYSQIVNDFQKGDIAEGYSVSREKKESFPLTVTSAQKNPTAFYLCASSSRSPPYEQYFGPGTRLTVT.

The chain joins TRBV28 to TRBJ1-2, with D perhaps matching TRBD1 (5 bases). Looked up from germline, CDR1 is MDHEN and CDR2 is SYDVKM. CDR3 length equals 12 residues. V was shortened by 11 bases and J by 7 bases, with 17 bases between the two germline ends. The CDR3 DNA reads as TGTGCCGCGGCCAGGGCGACGGGTGGCTACACCTTC. Translation: CAAARATGGYTF.

There are a few counts of this clone. Other nucleotide sequences from this sample produce the same CDR3. The genes are TRBV27 and TRBJ1-6, with 10 nucleotides matching TRBD1. There are 15 residues in the CDR3. The germline gives CDR1 MNHEY, CDR2 SMNVEV (reference sequence). The ends lost 5 bases at V and 10 bases at J; junction bases unmatched: 8. Written as DNA, the CDR3 is TGTGCCAGCAGTCCATCGACAGGGGGCGGGTCACCCCTCCACTTT. The encoded protein is CASSPSTGGGSPLHF.

The chain is built from TRBV5-6 and TRBJ2-1, with D possibly TRBD2 on 5 matching bases. This CDR3 contains 15 residues. CDR1 and CDR2 (germline): SGHDT, YYEEEE. V lost 5 bases to trimming and J lost 1 base, with 13 bases between them. The DNA for the CDR3 is TGTGCCAGCAGGCGAAGCGGATATTCCTACAATGAGCAGTTCTTC. Its translation: CASRRSGYSYNEQFF.

The chain uses TRBV5-8 and TRBJ2-1; TRBD2 matches at 9 bases. After removal of 4 bases from V and 4 bases from J, the junction contained 12 bases not matched to a gene. This CDR3 region has 17 residues. The germline CDR1 and CDR2 sequences are SGHTS and YDEGEE. CDR3 residues: CASSPNKLAGPYNEQFF. Here the CDR3 DNA reads TGTGCCAGCAGCCCAAACAAACTAGCGGGCCCATACAATGAGCAGTTCTTC.